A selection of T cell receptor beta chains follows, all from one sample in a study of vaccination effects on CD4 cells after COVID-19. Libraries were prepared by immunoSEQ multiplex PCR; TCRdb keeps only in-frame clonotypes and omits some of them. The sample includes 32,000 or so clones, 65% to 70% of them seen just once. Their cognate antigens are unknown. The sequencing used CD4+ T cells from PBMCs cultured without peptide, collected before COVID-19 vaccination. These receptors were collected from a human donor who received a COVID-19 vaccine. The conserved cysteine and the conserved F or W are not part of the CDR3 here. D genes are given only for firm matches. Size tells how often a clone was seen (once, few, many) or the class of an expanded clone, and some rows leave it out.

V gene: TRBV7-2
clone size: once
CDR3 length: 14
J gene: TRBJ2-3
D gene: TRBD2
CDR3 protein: ASSLLAGGLTDTQY

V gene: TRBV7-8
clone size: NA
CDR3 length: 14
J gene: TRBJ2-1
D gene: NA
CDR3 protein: ASSLRGGVVQGEQF

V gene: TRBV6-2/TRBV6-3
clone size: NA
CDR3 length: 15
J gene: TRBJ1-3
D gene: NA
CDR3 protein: ASSYSIRDFSGNTIY

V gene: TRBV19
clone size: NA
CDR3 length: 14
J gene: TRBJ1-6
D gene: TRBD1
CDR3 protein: ASKSGTETYNSPLH

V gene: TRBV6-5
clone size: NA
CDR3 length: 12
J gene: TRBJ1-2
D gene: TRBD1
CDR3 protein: ASSWDRANYGYT

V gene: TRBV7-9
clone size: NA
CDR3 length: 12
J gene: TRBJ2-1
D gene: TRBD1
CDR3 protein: ASSLGTGGGEQF

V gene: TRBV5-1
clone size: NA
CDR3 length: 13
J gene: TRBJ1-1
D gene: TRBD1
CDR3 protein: ASSLQGVLNTEAF

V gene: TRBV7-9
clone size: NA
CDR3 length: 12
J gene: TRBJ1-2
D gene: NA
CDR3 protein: ASSSTTGFAGYT

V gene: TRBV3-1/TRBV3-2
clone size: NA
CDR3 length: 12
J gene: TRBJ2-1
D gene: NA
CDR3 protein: ASSQFPGLDEQF

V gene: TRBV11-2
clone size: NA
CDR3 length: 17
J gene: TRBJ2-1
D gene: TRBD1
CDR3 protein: ASRSGRGQGALSYNEQF

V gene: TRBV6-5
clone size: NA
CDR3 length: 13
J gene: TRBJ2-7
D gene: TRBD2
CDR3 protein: ASSRLGGDSYEQY

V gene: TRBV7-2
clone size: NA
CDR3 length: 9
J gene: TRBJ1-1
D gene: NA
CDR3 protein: ASSLGVEAF

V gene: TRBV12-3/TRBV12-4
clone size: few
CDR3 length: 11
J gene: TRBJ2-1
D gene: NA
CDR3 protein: ASDSTLSNEQF

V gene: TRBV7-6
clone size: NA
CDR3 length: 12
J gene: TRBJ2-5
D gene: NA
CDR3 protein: ASSLGVQEETQY

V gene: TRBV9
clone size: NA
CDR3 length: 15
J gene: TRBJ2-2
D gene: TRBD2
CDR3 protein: ASSVAGGLGNTGELF

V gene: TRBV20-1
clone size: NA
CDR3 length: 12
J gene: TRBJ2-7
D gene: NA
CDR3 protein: SASLRGSSYEQY

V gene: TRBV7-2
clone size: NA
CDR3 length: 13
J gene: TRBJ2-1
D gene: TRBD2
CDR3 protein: ASKRSGGLYNEQF

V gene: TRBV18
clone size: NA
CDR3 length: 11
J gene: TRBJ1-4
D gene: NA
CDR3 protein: ASSLSGNEKLF

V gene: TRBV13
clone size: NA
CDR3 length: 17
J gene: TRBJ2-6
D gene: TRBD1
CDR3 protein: ASSPTSGTVRSGANVLT

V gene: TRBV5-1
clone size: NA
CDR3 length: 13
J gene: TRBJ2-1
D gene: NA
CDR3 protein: ASSGGQSSYNEQF

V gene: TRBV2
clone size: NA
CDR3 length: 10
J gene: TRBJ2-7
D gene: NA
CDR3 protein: ASSAFSYEQY

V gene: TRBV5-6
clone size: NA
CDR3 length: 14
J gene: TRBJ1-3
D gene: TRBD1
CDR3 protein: ASSPTGGTGRNTIY

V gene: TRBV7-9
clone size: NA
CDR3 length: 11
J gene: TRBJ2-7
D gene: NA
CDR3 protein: ASSLTGAYEQY

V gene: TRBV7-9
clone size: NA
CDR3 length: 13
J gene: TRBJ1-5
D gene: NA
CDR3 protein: ASSLNSGSNQPQH

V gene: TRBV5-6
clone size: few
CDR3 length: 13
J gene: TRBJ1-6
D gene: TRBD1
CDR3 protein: ASSPRTGGNSPLH

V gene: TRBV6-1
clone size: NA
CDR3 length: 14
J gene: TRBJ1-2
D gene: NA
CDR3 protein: ASSAALNRVYGDYT

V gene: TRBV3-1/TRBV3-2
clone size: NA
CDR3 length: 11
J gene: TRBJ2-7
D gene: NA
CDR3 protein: ASSPRTGSEQY

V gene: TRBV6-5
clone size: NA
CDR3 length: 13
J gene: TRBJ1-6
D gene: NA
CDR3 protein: ASSFHTGRNSPLH

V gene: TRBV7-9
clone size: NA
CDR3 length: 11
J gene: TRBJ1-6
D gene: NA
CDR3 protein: ASSYDGNSPLH